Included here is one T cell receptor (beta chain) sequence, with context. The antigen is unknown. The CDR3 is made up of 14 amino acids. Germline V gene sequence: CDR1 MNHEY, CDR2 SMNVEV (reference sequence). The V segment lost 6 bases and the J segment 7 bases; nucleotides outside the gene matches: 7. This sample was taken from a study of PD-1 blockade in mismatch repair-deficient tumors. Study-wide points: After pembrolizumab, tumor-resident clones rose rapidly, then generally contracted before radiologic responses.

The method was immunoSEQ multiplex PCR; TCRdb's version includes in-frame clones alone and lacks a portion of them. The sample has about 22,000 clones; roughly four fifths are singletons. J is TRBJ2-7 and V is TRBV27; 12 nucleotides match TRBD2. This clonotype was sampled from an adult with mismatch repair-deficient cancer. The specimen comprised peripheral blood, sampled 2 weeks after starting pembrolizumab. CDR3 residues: CASSGLAGSREQYF. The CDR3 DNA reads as TGTGCCAGCAGCGGACTAGCGGGATCTCGTGAGCAGTACTTC.